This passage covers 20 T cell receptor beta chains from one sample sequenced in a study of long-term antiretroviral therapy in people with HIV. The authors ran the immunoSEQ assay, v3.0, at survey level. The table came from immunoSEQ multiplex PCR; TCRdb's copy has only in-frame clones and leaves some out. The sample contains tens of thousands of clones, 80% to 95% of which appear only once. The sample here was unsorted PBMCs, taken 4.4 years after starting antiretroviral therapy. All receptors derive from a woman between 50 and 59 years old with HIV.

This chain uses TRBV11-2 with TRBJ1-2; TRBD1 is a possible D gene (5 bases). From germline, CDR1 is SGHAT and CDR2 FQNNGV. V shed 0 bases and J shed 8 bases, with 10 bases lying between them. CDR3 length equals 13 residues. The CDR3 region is CASSLDRAGGYTF. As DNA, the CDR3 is TGTGCCAGCAGCTTAGATCGGGCAGGGGGCTACACCTTC.

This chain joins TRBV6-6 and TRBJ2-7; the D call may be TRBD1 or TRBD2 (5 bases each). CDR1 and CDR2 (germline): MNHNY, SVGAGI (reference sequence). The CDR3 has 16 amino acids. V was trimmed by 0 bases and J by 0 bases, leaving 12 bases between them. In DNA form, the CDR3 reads TGTGCCAGCAGTTACTCGCTAGCAGGGAGCTCCTACGAGCAGTACTTC. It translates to CASSYSLAGSSYEQYF.

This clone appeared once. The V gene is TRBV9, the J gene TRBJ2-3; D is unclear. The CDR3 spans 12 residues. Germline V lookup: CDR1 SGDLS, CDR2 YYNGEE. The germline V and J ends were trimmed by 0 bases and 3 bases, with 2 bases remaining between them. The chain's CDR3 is CASSVGTDTQYF. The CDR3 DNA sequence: TGTGCCAGCAGCGTAGGTACAGATACGCAGTATTTT.

In nucleotides, the CDR3 is TGTGCCAGCAGTTCTAGCGGGGGGTGGGAGACCCAGTACTTC. Its translation is CASSSSGGWETQYF. The chain links TRBV7-2 to TRBJ2-5, with 11 nucleotides matching TRBD2. The CDR3 sequence is 14 residues long. The junction had 5 bases not matched to a gene; V was cut back by 6 bases and J by 5 bases. Germline assignment: CDR1 SGHTA and CDR2 FQGNSA. Filled out from reference TRBV7-2 and TRBJ2-5, the complete variable domain reads GAGVSQSPSNKVTEKGKDVELRCDPISGHTALYWYRQSLGQGLEFLIYFQGNSAPDKSGLPSDRFSAERTGGSVSTLTIQRTQQEDSAVYLCASSSSGGWETQYFGPGTRLLVL.

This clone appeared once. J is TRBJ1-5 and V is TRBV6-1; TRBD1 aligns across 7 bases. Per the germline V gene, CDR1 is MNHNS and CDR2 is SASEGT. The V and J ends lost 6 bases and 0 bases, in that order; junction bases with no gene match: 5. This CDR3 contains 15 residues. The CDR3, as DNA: TGTGCCAGCAGGACCAGGGGGGTTAGCAATCAGCCCCAGCATTTT. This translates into CASRTRGVSNQPQHF.

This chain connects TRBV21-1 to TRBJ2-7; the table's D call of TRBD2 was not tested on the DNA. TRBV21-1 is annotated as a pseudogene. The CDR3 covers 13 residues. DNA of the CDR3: TGTGCCAGCCAGAACACTAGAACCTACGAGCAGTACTTC. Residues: CASQNTRTYEQYF.

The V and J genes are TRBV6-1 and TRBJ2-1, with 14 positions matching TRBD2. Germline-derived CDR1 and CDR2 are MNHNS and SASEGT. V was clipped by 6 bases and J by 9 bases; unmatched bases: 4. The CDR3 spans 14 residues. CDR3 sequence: CASRTSGGVGEQFF. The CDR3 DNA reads TGTGCCAGCAGGACTAGCGGGGGGGTTGGTGAGCAGTTCTTC.

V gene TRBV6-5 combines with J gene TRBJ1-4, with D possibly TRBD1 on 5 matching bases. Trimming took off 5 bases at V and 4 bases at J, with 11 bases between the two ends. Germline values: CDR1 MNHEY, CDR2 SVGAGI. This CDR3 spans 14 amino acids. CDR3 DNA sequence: TGTGCCAGCAGTGTCCGGGGCCGTAATGAAAAACTGTTTTTT. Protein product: CASSVRGRNEKLFF.

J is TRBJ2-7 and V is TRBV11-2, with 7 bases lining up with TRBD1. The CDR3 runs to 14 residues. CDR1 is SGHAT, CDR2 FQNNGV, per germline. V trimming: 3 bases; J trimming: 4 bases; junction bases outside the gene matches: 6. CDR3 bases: TGTGCCAGCAGCTTTGGGGCAGGGGGATACGAGCAGTACTTC. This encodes CASSFGAGGYEQYF.

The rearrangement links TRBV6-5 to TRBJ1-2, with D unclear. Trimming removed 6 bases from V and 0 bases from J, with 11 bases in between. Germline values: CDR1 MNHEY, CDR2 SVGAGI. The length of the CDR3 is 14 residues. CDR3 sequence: CASRVGGTNYGYTF. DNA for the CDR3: TGTGCCAGCAGGGTGGGAGGAACTAACTATGGCTACACCTTC.

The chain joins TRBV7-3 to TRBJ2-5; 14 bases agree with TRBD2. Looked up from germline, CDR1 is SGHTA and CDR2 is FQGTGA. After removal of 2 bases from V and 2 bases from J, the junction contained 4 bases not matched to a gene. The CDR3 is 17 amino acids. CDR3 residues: CASSLAGTSGGQETQYF. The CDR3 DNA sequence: TGTGCCAGCAGCTTAGCCGGGACTAGCGGGGGTCAAGAGACCCAGTACTTC.

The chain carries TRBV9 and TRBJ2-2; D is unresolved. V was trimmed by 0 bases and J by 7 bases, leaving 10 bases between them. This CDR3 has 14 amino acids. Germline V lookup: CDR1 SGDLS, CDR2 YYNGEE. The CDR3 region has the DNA TGTGCCAGCAGCGTAGTCCCCTACGGCGGGGAGCTGTTTTTT. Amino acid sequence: CASSVVPYGGELFF. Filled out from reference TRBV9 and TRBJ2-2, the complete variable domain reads DSGVTQTPKHLITATGQRVTLRCSPRSGDLSVYWYQQSLDQGLQFLIQYYNGEERAKGNILERFSAQQFPDLHSELNLSSLELGDSALYFCASSVVPYGGELFFGEGSRLTVL.

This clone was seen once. In DNA, the CDR3 is TGTGCCAGCAGCCCAGACAGGGGGTTTAGTTATGGCTACACCTTC. Protein product: CASSPDRGFSYGYTF. This chain uses TRBV13 with TRBJ1-2; 9 bases map to TRBD1. This CDR3 contains 15 residues. Germline V gives CDR1 PRHDT, CDR2 FYEKMQ (reference sequence). Trimming took 5 bases from V and 5 from J; bases not matched to a gene: 9.

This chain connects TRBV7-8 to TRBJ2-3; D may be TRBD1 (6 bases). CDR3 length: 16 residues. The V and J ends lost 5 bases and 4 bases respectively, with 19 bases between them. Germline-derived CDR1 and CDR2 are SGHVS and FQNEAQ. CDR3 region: CASSPTDSIPSDTQYF. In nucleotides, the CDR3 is TGTGCCAGCAGCCCAACGGACAGTATTCCTTCAGATACGCAGTATTTT.

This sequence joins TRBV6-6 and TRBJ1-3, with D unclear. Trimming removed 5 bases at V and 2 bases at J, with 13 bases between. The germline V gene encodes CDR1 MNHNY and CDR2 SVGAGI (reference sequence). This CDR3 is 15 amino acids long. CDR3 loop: CASSSPTQTGNTIYF. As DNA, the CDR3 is TGTGCCAGCAGTAGCCCGACACAAACTGGAAACACCATATATTTT.

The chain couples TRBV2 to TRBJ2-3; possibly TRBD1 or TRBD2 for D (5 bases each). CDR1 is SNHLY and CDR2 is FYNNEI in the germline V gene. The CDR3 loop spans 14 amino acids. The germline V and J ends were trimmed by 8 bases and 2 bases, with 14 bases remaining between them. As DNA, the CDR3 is TGTGCCAGCCTTCGGGGCACGCACACAGATACGCAGTATTTT. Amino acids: CASLRGTHTDTQYF.

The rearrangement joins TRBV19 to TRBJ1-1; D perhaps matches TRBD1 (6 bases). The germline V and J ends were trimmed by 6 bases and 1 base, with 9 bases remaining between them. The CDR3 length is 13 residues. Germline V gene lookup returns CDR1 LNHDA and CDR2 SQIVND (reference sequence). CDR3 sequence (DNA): TGTGCCAGTAGGGAACAGGGGAACACTGAAGCTTTCTTT. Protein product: CASREQGNTEAFF.

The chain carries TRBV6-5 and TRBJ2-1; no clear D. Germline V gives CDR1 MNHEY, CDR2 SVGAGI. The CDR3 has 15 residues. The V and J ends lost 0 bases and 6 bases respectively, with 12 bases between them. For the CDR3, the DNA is TGTGCCAGCAGTTACTCCGAGTACTCCGGCAATGAGCAGTTCTTC. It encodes CASSYSEYSGNEQFF.

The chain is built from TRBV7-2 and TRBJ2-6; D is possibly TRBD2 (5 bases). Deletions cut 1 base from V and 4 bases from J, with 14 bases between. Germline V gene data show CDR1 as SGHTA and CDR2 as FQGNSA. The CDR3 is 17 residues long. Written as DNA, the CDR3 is TGTGCCAGCAGCTTAGTTTGGGCTGGGAGAGGGGCCAACGTCCTGACTTTC. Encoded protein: CASSLVWAGRGANVLTF.

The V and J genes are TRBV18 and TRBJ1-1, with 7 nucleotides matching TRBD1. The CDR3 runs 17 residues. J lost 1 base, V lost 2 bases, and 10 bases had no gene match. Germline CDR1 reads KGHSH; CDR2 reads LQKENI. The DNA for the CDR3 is TGTGCCAGCTCACCAGGTGGGTGGGACAGATCGAACACTGAAGCTTTCTTT. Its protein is CASSPGGWDRSNTEAFF.